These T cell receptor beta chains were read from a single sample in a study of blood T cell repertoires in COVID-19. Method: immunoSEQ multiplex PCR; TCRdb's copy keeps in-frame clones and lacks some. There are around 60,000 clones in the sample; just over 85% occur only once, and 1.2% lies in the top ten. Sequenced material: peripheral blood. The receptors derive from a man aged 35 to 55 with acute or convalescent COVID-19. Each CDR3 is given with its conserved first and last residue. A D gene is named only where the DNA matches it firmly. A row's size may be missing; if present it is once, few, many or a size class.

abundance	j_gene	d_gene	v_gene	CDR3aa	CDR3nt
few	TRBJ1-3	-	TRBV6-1	CASSAITQRSGNTIYF	TGTGCCAGCAGTGCCATTACCCAGCGCTCTGGAAACACCATATATTTT
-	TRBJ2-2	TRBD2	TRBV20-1	CSASSGGPAGELFF	TGCAGTGCTAGTTCGGGGGGTCCTGCCGGGGAGCTGTTTTTT
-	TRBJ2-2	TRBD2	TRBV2	CASSAGLAGSGELFF	TGTGCCAGCAGCGCGGGACTAGCGGGCTCCGGGGAGCTGTTTTTT
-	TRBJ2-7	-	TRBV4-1	CASSQVGLAGVYEQYF	TGCGCCAGCAGCCAAGTTGGACTGGCAGGGGTCTACGAGCAGTACTTC
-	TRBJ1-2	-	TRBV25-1	CASSATGLNYGYTF	TGTGCCAGCAGTGCGACAGGCCTAAACTATGGCTACACCTTC
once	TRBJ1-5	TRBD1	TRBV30	CACRRRDSENQPQHF	TGTGCCTGTAGGAGACGGGACAGCGAGAATCAGCCCCAGCATTTT
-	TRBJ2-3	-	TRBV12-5	CASGFRVGAPGTDTQYF	TGTGCTAGTGGTTTCAGAGTAGGGGCCCCGGGCACAGATACGCAGTATTTT
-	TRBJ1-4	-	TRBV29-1	CSVRWAGNEKLFF	TGCAGCGTTAGGTGGGCAGGGAATGAAAAACTGTTTTTT
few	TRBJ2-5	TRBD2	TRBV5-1	CASSASGAQETQYF	TGCGCCAGCAGCGCTAGCGGGGCTCAAGAGACCCAGTACTTC
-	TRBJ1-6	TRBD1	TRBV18	CASSLSTGEGGSPLHF	TGTGCCAGCTCACTTTCGACAGGGGAAGGTGGTTCACCCCTCCACTTT
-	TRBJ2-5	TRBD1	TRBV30	CASRTGPETQYF	TGTGCCTCCAGGACAGGGCCCGAGACCCAGTACTTC
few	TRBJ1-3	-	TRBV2	CASSEGWGLGNTIYF	TGTGCCAGCAGTGAAGGGTGGGGGCTCGGAAACACCATATATTTT
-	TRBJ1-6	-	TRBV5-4	CASSRGTVNSPLHF	TGTGCCAGCAGCCGAGGGACTGTCAATTCACCCCTCCACTTT
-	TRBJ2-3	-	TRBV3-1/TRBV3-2	CASSRGVGDTQYF	TGTGCCAGCAGCCGGGGAGTAGGAGATACGCAGTATTTT
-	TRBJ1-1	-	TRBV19	CASMDRGAFKIEAFF	TGTGCCAGTATGGACCGTGGGGCCTTTAAAATTGAAGCTTTCTTT
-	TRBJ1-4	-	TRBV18	CASSPNQDVSIEKLFF	TGTGCCAGCTCACCAAACCAGGATGTTAGTATTGAAAAACTGTTTTTT
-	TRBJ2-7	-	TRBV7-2	CASSPRAYGSYEQYF	TGTGCCAGCAGCCCTCGAGCCTATGGCTCCTACGAGCAGTACTTC
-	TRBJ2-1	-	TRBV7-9	CASSPMSVSYNEQFF	TGTGCCAGTTCCCCCATGTCGGTGTCCTACAATGAGCAGTTCTTC
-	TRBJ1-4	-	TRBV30	CACRGASEEKLFF	TGTGCCTGCCGGGGGGCCTCCGAGGAAAAACTGTTTTTT
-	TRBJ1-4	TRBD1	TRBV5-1	CASSQTGAGEKLFF	TGCGCCAGCAGCCAGACAGGGGCCGGTGAAAAACTGTTTTTT
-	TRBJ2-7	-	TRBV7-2	CASSLQQPTYEQYF	TGTGCCAGCAGCTTACAACAGCCTACCTACGAGCAGTACTTC
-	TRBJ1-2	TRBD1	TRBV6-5	CASSGQAANYGYTF	TGTGCCAGCAGCGGACAGGCAGCTAACTATGGCTACACCTTC
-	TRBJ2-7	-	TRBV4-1	CASSRGRGSSYEQYF	TGCGCCAGCAGCAGAGGACGGGGGAGCTCCTACGAGCAGTACTTC
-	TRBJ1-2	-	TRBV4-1	CASSNRIAGNYGYTF	TGCGCCAGCAGCAATAGAATCGCGGGGAACTATGGCTACACCTTC
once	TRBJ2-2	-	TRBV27	CASSPRFLPGELFF	TGTGCCAGCAGCCCCAGGTTCCTACCCGGGGAGCTGTTTTTT
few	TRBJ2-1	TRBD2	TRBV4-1	CASSLVAGGPNEQFF	TGCGCCAGCAGCCTCGTAGCGGGGGGGCCTAATGAGCAGTTCTTC
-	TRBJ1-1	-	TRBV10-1	CASSEDPGTSEAFF	TGCGCCAGCAGTGAGGACCCCGGGACTTCTGAAGCTTTCTTT
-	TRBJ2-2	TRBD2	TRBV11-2	CASSLGFGTSQVTGELFF	TGTGCCAGCAGCTTAGGGTTCGGGACTAGCCAAGTAACCGGGGAGCTGTTTTTT
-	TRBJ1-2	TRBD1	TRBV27	CASRGTGKLPNGYTF	TGTGCCAGCAGGGGGACAGGGAAGCTACCAAATGGCTACACCTTC
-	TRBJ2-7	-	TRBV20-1	CSATRGYEQYF	TGCAGTGCAACCAGGGGCTACGAGCAGTACTTC
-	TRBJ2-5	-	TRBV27	CASSPAWETQYF	TGTGCCAGCAGCCCAGCGTGGGAGACCCAGTACTTC
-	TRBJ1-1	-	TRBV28	CASSLPDLNTEAFF	TGTGCCAGCAGTTTACCGGACTTGAACACTGAAGCTTTCTTT
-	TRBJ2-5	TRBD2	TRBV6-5	CASSYLAGGPRETQYF	TGTGCCAGCAGTTACCTAGCGGGGGGGCCTCGGGAGACCCAGTACTTC
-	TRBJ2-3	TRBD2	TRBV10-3	CASDNGGRGGDTQYF	TGTGCCAGCGACAATGGCGGGAGGGGGGGAGATACGCAGTATTTT
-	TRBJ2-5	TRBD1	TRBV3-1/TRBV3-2	CASRQGAGETQYF	TGTGCCAGCAGGCAGGGGGCTGGAGAGACCCAGTACTTC
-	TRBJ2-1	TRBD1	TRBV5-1	CASSFQMGQGPLKGQFF	TGCGCCAGCAGCTTCCAAATGGGACAGGGTCCCCTCAAGGGGCAGTTCTTC
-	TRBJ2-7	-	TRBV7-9	CASSLALEDEQYF	TGTGCCAGCAGCTTAGCGCTCGAGGACGAGCAGTACTTC
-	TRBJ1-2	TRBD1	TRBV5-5	CASSSGQGDYGYTF	TGTGCCAGCAGCTCTGGACAGGGCGACTATGGCTACACCTTC
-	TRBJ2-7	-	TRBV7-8	CASSPGTPSYEQYF	TGTGCCAGCAGCCCCGGGACACCTTCCTACGAGCAGTACTTC
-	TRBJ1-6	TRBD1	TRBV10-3	CAISWGDRGQNSPLHF	TGTGCCATCAGTTGGGGGGACAGGGGCCAGAATTCACCCCTCCACTTT
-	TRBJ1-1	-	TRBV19	CASSIGKNTEAFF	TGTGCCAGTAGTATCGGGAAAAACACTGAAGCTTTCTTT
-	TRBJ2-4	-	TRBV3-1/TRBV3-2	CASSQDGPGGEIQYF	TGTGCCAGCAGCCAAGATGGTCCTGGGGGCGAGATTCAGTACTTC